This T cell receptor beta chain stems from a study of blood T cells in healthy people across ages. Isolated per sample were at least 7 million PBMCs. V lost 2 bases, J lost 6 bases, and 9 bases stayed unmatched. Germline loops: CDR1 DFQATT, CDR2 SNEGSKA (reference sequence). CDR3 length: 14 amino acids. Study results and caveats: PBMC samples, being unsorted, prevented any conclusive comparison of naive and antigen-experienced cells. As age increased, TCR beta diversity per million T cells fell in a roughly linear fashion. Lack of knowledge of donor CMV status possibly confounded expanded clonotype changes.

Next came a second PCR, run for roughly 6 to 11 cycles, which used a sample-barcoded 5' primer along with a J-beta primer mix. MiXCR, run by TCRdb on the 5' RACE reads, gives a single entry per CDR3 protein. The sample includes approximately 810,000 distinct CDR3 sequences, around 30% seen only once; the top ten take around 15%. With regard to this clonotype: Its antigen remains unidentified.

The sequenced sample was blood. The J gene is TRBJ2-5, the V gene TRBV20-1; 7 nucleotides agree with TRBD1. The receptor was derived from a woman at least 80 years old in good health. The chain's CDR3 is CSARSEGGWKTQYF. CDR3 DNA: TGCAGTGCTAGATCGGAAGGGGGCTGGAAGACCCAGTACTTC.